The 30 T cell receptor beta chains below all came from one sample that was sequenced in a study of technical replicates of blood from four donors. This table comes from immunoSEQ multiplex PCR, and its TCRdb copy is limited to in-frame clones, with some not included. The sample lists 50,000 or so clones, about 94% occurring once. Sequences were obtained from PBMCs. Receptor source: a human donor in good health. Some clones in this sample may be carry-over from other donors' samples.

CDR3 loop: CAVRASGGYNEQFF. The DNA for the CDR3 is TGTGCCGTACGGGCTAGCGGGGGATACAATGAGCAGTTCTTC. The rearrangement uses TRBV6-5 and TRBJ2-1; TRBD2 aligns across 10 bases. Germline V gene sequence: CDR1 MNHEY, CDR2 SVGAGI. V dropped 11 bases and J dropped 4; count of bases not matched to a gene: 8. This CDR3 has 14 amino acids.

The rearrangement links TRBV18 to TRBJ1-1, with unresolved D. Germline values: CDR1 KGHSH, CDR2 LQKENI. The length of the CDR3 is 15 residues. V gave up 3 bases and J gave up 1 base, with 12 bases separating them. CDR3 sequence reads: CASSPAAVGNTEAFF. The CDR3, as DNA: TGTGCCAGCTCACCGGCGGCAGTAGGGAACACTGAAGCTTTCTTT.

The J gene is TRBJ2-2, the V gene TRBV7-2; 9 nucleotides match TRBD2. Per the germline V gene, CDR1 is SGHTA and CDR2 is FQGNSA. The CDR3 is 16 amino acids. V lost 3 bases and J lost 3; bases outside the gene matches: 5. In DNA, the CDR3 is TGTGCCAGCAGCTTCTATGGCGGGAGGGACACCGGGGAGCTGTTTTTT. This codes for CASSFYGGRDTGELFF.

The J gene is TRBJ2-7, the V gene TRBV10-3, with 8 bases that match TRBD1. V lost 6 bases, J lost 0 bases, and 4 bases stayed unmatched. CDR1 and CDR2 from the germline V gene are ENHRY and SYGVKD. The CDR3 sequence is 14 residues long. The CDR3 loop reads CAIRGTGSSYEQYF. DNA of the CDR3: TGTGCCATCAGGGGGACAGGAAGCTCCTACGAGCAGTACTTC.

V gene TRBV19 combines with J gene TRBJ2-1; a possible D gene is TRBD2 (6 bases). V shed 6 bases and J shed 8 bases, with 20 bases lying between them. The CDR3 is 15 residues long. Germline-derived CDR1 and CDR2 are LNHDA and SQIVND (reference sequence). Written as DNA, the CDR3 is TGTGCCAGTAGCCCCCTGGCTAGCGTATCCCATGAGCAGTTCTTC. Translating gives CASSPLASVSHEQFF.

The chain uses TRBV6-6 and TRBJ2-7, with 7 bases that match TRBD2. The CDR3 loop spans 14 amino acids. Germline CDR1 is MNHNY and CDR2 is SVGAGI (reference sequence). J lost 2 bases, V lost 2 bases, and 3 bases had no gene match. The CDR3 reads CASSYGLAAYEQYF. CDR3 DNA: TGTGCCAGCAGTTACGGGCTAGCGGCCTACGAGCAGTACTTC.

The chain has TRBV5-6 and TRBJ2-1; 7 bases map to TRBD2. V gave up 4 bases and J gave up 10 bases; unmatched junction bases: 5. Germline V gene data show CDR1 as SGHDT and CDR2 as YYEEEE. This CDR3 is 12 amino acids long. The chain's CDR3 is CASSPAGDEQFF. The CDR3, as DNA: TGTGCCAGCAGCCCTGCGGGGGACGAGCAGTTCTTC. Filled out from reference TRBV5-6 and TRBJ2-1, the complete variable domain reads DAGVTQSPTHLIKTRGQQVTLRCSPKSGHDTVSWYQQALGQGPQFIFQYYEEEERQRGNFPDRFSGHQFPNYSSELNVNALLLGDSALYLCASSPAGDEQFFGPGTRLTVL.

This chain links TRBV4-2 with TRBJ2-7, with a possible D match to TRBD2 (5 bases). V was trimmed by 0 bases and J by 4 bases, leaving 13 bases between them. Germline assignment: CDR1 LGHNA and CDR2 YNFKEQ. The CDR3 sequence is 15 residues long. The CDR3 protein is CASSQDTSSSYEQYF. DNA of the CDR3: TGTGCCAGCAGCCAAGATACTAGTAGTTCGTACGAGCAGTACTTC.

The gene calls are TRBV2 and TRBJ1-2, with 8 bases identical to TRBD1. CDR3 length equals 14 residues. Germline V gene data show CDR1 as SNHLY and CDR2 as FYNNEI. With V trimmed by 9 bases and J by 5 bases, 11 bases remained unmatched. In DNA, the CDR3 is TGTGCCAGGGGACGACAGGGGCAAAGTTATGGCTACACCTTC. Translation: CARGRQGQSYGYTF.

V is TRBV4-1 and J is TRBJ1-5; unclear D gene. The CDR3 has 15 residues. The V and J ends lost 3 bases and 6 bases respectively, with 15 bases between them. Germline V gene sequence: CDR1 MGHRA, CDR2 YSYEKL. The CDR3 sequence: CASSHPSVPVQPQHF. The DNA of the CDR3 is TGCGCCAGCAGCCACCCTTCAGTTCCAGTTCAGCCCCAGCATTTT.

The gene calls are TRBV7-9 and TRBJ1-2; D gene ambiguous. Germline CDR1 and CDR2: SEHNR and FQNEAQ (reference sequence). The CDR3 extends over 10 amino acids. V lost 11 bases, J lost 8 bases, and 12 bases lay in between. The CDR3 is CALESGGYTF. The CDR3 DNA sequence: TGTGCCCTAGAATCCGGGGGCTACACCTTC.

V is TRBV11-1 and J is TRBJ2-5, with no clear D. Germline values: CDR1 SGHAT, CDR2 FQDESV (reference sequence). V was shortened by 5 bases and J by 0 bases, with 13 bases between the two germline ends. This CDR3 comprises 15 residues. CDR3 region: CASSPSAAYQETQYF. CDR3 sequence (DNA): TGTGCCAGCAGCCCATCTGCTGCGTACCAAGAGACCCAGTACTTC. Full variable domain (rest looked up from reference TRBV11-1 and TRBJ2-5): EAEVAQSPRYKITEKSQAVAFWCDPISGHATLYWYRQILGQGPELLVQFQDESVVDDSQLPKDRFSAERLKGVDSTLKIQPAELGDSAMYLCASSPSAAYQETQYFGPGTRLLVL.

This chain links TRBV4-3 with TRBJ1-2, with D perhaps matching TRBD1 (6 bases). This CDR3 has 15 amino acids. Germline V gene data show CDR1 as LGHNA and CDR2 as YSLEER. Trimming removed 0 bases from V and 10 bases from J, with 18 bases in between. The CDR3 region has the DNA TGCGCCAGCAGCCAAGATTGGCGTGGACAGACAAACTACACCTTC. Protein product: CASSQDWRGQTNYTF.

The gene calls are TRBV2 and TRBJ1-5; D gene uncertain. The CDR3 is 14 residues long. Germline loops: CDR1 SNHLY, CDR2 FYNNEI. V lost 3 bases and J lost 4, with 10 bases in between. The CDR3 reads CASSEASQNQPQHF. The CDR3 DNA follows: TGTGCCAGCAGTGAGGCATCGCAGAATCAGCCCCAGCATTTT. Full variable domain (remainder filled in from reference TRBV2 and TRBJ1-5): EPEVTQTPSHQVTQMGQEVILRCVPISNHLYFYWYRQILGQKVEFLVSFYNNEISEKSEIFDDQFSVERPDGSNFTLKIRSTKLEDSAMYFCASSEASQNQPQHFGDGTRLSIL.

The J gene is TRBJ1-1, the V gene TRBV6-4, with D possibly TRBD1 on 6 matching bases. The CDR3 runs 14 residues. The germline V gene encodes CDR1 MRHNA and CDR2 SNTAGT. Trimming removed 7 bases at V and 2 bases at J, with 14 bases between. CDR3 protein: CASKPGQLNTEAFF. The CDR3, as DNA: TGTGCCAGCAAACCGGGACAACTAAACACTGAAGCTTTCTTT.

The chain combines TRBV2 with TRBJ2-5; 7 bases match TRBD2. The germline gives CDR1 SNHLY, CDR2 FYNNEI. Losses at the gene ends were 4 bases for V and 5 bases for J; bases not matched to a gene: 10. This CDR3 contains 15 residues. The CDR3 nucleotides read TGTGCCAGCAGTGGGGAGGGGCGCGGCGTGGAGACCCAGTACTTC. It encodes CASSGEGRGVETQYF.

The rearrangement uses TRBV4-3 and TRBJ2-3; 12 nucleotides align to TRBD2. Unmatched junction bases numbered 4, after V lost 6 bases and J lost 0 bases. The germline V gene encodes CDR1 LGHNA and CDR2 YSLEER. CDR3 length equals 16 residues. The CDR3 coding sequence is TGCGCCAGCAGTCGGACTAGCGGGGCCAGCACAGATACGCAGTATTTT. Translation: CASSRTSGASTDTQYF.

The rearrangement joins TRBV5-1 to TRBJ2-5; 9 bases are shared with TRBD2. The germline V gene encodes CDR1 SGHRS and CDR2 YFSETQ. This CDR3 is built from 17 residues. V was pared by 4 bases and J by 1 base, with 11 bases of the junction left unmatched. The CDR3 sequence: CASSTGGSGGRQETQYF. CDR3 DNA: TGCGCCAGCAGCACTGGGGGGAGCGGGGGGCGCCAAGAGACCCAGTACTTC.

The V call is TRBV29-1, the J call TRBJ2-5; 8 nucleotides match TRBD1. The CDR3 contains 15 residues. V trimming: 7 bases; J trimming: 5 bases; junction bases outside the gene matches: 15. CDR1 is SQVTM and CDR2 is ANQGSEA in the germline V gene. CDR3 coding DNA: TGCAGCGCCCAGAGGCAGGGGGCAATTGGGGAGACCCAGTACTTC. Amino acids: CSAQRQGAIGETQYF. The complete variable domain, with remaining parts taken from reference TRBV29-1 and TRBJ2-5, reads SAVISQKPSRDICQRGTSLTIQCQVDSQVTMMFWYRQQPGQSLTLIATANQGSEATYESGFVIDKFPISRPNLTFSTLTVSNMSPEDSSIYLCSAQRQGAIGETQYFGPGTRLLVL.

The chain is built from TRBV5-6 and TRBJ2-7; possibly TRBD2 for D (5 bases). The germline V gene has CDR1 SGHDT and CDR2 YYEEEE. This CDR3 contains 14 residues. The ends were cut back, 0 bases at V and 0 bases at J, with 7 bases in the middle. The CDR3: CASSLGAGSYEQYF. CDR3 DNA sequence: TGTGCCAGCAGCTTGGGTGCGGGCTCCTACGAGCAGTACTTC.

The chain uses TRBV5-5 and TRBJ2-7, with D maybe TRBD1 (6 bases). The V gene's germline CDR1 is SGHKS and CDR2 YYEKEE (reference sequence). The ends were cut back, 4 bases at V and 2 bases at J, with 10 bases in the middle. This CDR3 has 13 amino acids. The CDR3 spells CASSRTEAYEQYF. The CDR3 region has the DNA TGTGCCAGCAGCCGGACAGAAGCCTACGAGCAGTACTTC.

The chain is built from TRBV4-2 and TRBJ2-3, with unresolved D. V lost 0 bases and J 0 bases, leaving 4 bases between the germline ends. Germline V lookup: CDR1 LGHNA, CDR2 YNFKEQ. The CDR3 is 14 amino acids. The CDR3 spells CASSQDLSTDTQYF. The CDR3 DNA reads TGTGCCAGCAGCCAAGATCTGAGCACAGATACGCAGTATTTT.

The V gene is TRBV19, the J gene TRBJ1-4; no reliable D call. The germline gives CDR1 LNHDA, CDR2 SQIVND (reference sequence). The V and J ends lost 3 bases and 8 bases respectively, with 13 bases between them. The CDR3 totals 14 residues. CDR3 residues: CASSMNSRGEKLFF. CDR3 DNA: TGTGCCAGTAGTATGAACTCTAGAGGGGAAAAACTGTTTTTT.

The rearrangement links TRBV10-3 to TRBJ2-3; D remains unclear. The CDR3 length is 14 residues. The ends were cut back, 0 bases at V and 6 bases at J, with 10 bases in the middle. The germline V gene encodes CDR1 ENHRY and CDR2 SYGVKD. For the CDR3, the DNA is TGTGCCATCAGTGAGTCGCAGGCTAAGGATACGCAGTATTTT. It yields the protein CAISESQAKDTQYF.

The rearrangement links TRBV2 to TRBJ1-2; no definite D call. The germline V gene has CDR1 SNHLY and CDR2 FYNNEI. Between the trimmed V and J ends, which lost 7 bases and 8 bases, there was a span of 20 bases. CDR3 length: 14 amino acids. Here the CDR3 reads CASTPGVSFGGYTF. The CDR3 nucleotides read TGTGCCAGCACCCCCGGGGTTTCCTTCGGGGGCTACACCTTC.

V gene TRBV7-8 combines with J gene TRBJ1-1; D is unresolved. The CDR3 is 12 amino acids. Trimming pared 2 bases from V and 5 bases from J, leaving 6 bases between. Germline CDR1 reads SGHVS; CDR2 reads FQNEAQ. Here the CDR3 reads CASSLSRTEAFF. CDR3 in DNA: TGTGCCAGCAGCTTATCCCGGACTGAAGCTTTCTTT.

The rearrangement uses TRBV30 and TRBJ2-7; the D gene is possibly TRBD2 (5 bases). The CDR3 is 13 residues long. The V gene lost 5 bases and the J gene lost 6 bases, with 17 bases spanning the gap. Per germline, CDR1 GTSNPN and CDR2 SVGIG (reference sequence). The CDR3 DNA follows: TGTGCCTGGGACACAAGGCGGGTCGGCGAGCAGTACTTC. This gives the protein CAWDTRRVGEQYF.

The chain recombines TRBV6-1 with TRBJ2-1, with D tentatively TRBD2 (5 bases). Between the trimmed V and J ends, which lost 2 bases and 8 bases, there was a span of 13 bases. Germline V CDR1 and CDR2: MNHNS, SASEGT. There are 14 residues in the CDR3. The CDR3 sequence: CASSESPGWDEQFF. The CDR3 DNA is TGTGCCAGCAGTGAATCCCCGGGGTGGGATGAGCAGTTCTTC.

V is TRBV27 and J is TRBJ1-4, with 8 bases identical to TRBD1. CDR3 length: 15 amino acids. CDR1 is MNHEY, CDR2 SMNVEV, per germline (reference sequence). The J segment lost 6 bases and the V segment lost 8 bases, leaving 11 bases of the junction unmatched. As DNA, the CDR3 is TGTGCCAGCGGCTATCAAACAGGGGGAGATGAAAAACTGTTTTTT. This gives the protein CASGYQTGGDEKLFF.

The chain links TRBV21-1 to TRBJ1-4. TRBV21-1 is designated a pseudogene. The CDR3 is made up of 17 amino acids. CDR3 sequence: CASSKDCGLASNEKLFF. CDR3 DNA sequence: TGTGCCAGCAGCAAAGATTGCGGCCTGGCCTCCAATGAAAAACTGTTTTTT.